A selection of T cell receptor beta chains follows, all from one sample in a study of PD-1 blockade in classical Hodgkin lymphoma. Assay: immunoSEQ multiplex PCR; the TCRdb copy retains only in-frame clones and omits some. The table has approximately 27,000 clones, over 75% seen once. This specimen was peripheral blood mononuclear cells (PBMCs), taken at baseline. All receptors derive from a human donor with classical Hodgkin lymphoma. Both conserved end residues are part of each CDR3. The D gene is left open where the match is weak. Expanded clones get a size class; other rows say once, few or many, or leave the size out.

j_gene,v_gene,abundance,d_gene,CDR3nt,CDR3aa
TRBJ1-6,TRBV18,.,TRBD1,TGTGCCAGCTCAACCGGACAGGGTCATAGCTCCTATAATTCACCCCTCCACTTT,CASSTGQGHSSYNSPLHF
TRBJ2-5,TRBV7-2,once,.,TGTGCCAGCAGCTTAAAGGTTGGGGAGCAGTACTTC,CASSLKVGEQYF
TRBJ1-1,TRBV6-1,.,.,TGTGCCAGCAGTGAACATCTGAACACTGAAGCTTTCTTT,CASSEHLNTEAFF
TRBJ2-6,TRBV25-1,once,.,TGTGCCACCCAGGGTTCTGGGGCCAACGTCCTGACTTTC,CATQGSGANVLTF
TRBJ2-7,TRBV18,.,.,TGTGCCAGCTCGTATGGGATGCGGGGCTGGACCTCCTACGAGCAGTACTTC,CASSYGMRGWTSYEQYF
TRBJ2-5,TRBV5-6,.,.,TGTGCCAGCCCAACCAGTACCGGGATTGACCAAGAGACCCAGTACTTC,CASPTSTGIDQETQYF
TRBJ1-6,TRBV27,.,.,TGTGCCAGCAGTCCTCGCCAGGCCATACCACCCCTCCACTTT,CASSPRQAIPPLHF
TRBJ2-7,TRBV7-9,.,.,TGTGCCAGCAGCCTTAGGGGGCAGGGACTGTACTTC,CASSLRGQGLYF
TRBJ1-1,TRBV9,.,.,TGTGCCAGCAGCGCAGGACACTCCCTCATGAACACTGAAGCTTTCTTT,CASSAGHSLMNTEAFF
TRBJ1-1,TRBV11-3,.,.,TGTGCCAGCAGCTTAGGGCAGGACAACACTGAAGCTTTCTTT,CASSLGQDNTEAFF
TRBJ2-2,TRBV4-1,few,TRBD1,TGCGCCAGCAGCCAAACCTCCGGGACAGGGAGGACCGGGGAGCTGTTTTTT,CASSQTSGTGRTGELFF
TRBJ1-2,TRBV5-1,.,.,TGCGCCAGCAGCCAGAGCGTCGGGCTAGCTAACTATGGCTACACCTTC,CASSQSVGLANYGYTF
TRBJ2-2,TRBV11-2,.,.,TGTGCCAGCAGCTTAGAAGGGGTCGGGGAGCTGTTTTTT,CASSLEGVGELFF
TRBJ2-5,TRBV9,.,.,TGTGCCAGCAGCGGAGCGGTCCAAGAGACCCAGTACTTC,CASSGAVQETQYF
TRBJ2-1,TRBV18,.,TRBD2,TGTGCCAGCTCAAAAACTAGCGGGGGGATCGATGAGCAGTTCTTC,CASSKTSGGIDEQFF
TRBJ2-5,TRBV5-1,.,.,TGCGCCAGCAGCCTCTCGTGGGGGAACCAAGAGACCCAGTACTTC,CASSLSWGNQETQYF
TRBJ2-1,TRBV5-5,.,TRBD1,TGTGCCAGCAGCTTGGACTGGACAGGGCTGAATGAGCAGTTCTTC,CASSLDWTGLNEQFF
TRBJ2-7,TRBV7-8,.,TRBD1,TGTGCCAGCAGCTTAGGGCAGGGGGCTGGGGAGCAGTACTTC,CASSLGQGAGEQYF
TRBJ2-1,TRBV9,.,.,TGTGCCAGAAGACCCGCGTTCCGCCCATACAATGAGCAGTTCTTC,CARRPAFRPYNEQFF
TRBJ2-3,TRBV9,.,.,TGTGCCAGCAGCGTAGAGTCTGTGGGGGACGGCACAGATACGCAGTATTTT,CASSVESVGDGTDTQYF
TRBJ2-7,TRBV4-3,.,TRBD2,TGCGCCAGCAGCCAAGATAGCGGGATTGGGGAGCAGTACTTC,CASSQDSGIGEQYF
TRBJ2-3,TRBV10-3,.,.,TGTGCCATCAGTGAGACCGGGGGCCCAGATACGCAGTATTTT,CAISETGGPDTQYF
TRBJ2-5,TRBV5-1,.,TRBD2,TGCGCCAGCAGCCCGACGGGACTACGGGAGACCCAGTACTTC,CASSPTGLRETQYF
TRBJ1-5,TRBV6-5,.,.,TGTGCCAGCAACCAGGGACAGCCCCAGCATTTT,CASNQGQPQHF
TRBJ2-1,TRBV5-1,.,TRBD2,TGCGCCAGCAGCTCAACCGGGACTAGCAGTGATGGGCAGTTCTTC,CASSSTGTSSDGQFF
TRBJ2-3,TRBV4-1,.,.,TGCGCCAGCAGCCAAGTAGGTACAGGGCCAGATACGCAGTATTTT,CASSQVGTGPDTQYF
TRBJ1-2,TRBV4-3,few,.,TGCGCCAGCAGCCAAGATCGGGGTAACTATGGCTACACCTTC,CASSQDRGNYGYTF
TRBJ2-3,TRBV9,.,TRBD2,TGTGCCAGCAGCGCGGTAGCGGGGGGGGTAGATACGCAGTATTTT,CASSAVAGGVDTQYF
TRBJ1-1,TRBV29-1,few,.,TGCAGCGTCGGCCGCCTTGGCACTGAAGCTTTCTTT,CSVGRLGTEAFF
TRBJ2-3,TRBV30,.,.,TGTGCCTGGACCGCACCTTGGGGGGGGCGGGGAGATACGCAGTATTTT,CAWTAPWGGRGDTQYF
TRBJ1-1,TRBV6-6,.,TRBD1,TGTGCCAGCAGTTACATGACAGGGGCCATGGACACTGAAGCTTTCTTT,CASSYMTGAMDTEAFF
TRBJ2-3,TRBV6-5,once,.,TGTGCCAGCAAAACCTACACAGATACGCAGTATTTT,CASKTYTDTQYF
TRBJ1-4,TRBV7-9,.,.,TGTGCCAGCAGCTTAGAGTCGGGGCTTAATGAAAAACTGTTTTTT,CASSLESGLNEKLFF
TRBJ2-5,TRBV5-1,.,TRBD2,TGCGCCAGCAGCTTAACGGGGGGACCTCAAGAGACCCAGTACTTC,CASSLTGGPQETQYF
TRBJ2-5,TRBV5-1,.,TRBD1,TGCGCCAGCAGCTCACTCGGGACAGGACAAGAGACCCAGTACTTC,CASSSLGTGQETQYF
TRBJ2-6,TRBV19,.,TRBD1,TGTGCCAGTAGTGTCGGGACAGGATTCTCTGGGGCCAACGTCCTGACTTTC,CASSVGTGFSGANVLTF
TRBJ2-1,TRBV6-6,once,TRBD2,TGTGCCAGCGGAGGAAGCGGGGTCTCGCGGTCGGATGAGCAGTTCTTC,CASGGSGVSRSDEQFF
TRBJ2-1,TRBV11-3,.,TRBD1,TGTGCCAGCAGCTTAGGACAGGGTACCTACAATGAGCAGTTCTTC,CASSLGQGTYNEQFF
TRBJ1-1,TRBV19,.,.,TGTGCCAGTAGTCGGATTCGGGAGGCCCTGAACACTGAAGCTTTCTTT,CASSRIREALNTEAFF
TRBJ1-3,TRBV27,.,TRBD1,TGTGCCAGCGGACAGGGGGCGACTGGAAACACCATATATTTT,CASGQGATGNTIYF
TRBJ1-2,TRBV25-1,.,.,TGTGCCAGCAGTGAATCCGTATATGGCTACACCTTC,CASSESVYGYTF
TRBJ2-7,TRBV6-5,.,.,TGTGCCAGCAGTTACTCAAGGCCGAGCTCCTACGAGCAGTACTTC,CASSYSRPSSYEQYF
TRBJ2-1,TRBV19,.,TRBD2,TGTGCCAGTAGTGTGGCTAGCGGGGGGTACAATGAGCAGTTCTTC,CASSVASGGYNEQFF
TRBJ2-2,TRBV7-2,.,.,TGTGCCAGCAGCTTAGTGATTAGTGGCGGGGAGCTGTTTTTT,CASSLVISGGELFF
TRBJ1-2,TRBV27,once,.,TGTGCCAGCAGTTTATCGGGCAGGACGGATAACTATGGCTACACCTTC,CASSLSGRTDNYGYTF
TRBJ2-5,TRBV4-3,.,.,TGCGCCAGCAGCCAAGATTGGGCAGTCCAAGAGACCCAGTACTTC,CASSQDWAVQETQYF
TRBJ1-2,TRBV5-1,.,TRBD1,TGCGCCAGTCGGAAGGAGGGGGCCTATGGCTACACCTTC,CASRKEGAYGYTF
TRBJ2-3,TRBV10-2,once,TRBD2,TGCGCCAGCAGTGTCTTTGGCGGGGGGGCTTCAGATACGCAGTATTTT,CASSVFGGGASDTQYF
TRBJ1-1,TRBV7-8,once,TRBD1,TGTGCCAGCAGCTTAGGTCACAGGGGGGAAGCTTTCTTT,CASSLGHRGEAFF
TRBJ2-3,TRBV27,.,TRBD2,TGTGCCAGCAGTATAAAACTAGCGGGGGTTTCAGATACGCAGTATTTT,CASSIKLAGVSDTQYF
TRBJ2-1,TRBV5-1,.,TRBD2,TGCGCCAGCAGCTTAGACCTAGCGGGGGGGCCCAATGAGCAGTTCTTC,CASSLDLAGGPNEQFF
TRBJ1-4,TRBV2,.,.,TGTGCCAGCGGACCGGGACCCCCGGCGAATAGGGAAAAACTGTTTTTT,CASGPGPPANREKLFF
TRBJ2-5,TRBV11-3,.,TRBD2,TGTGCCAGCAGCCGGGGGGGGGCTGAAGAGACCCAGTACTTC,CASSRGGAEETQYF